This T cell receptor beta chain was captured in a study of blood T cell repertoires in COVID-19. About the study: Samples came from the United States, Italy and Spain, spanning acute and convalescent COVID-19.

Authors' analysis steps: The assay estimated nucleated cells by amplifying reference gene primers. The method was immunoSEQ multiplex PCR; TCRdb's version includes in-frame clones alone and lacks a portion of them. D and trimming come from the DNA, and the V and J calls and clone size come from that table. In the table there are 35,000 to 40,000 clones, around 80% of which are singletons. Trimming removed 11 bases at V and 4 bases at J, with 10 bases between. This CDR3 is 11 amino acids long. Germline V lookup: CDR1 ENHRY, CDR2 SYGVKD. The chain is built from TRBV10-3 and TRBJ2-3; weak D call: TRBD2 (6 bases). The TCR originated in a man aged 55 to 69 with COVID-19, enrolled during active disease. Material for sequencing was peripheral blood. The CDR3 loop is CASREADTQYF. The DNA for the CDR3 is TGTGCCTCAAGGGAGGCAGATACGCAGTATTTT.